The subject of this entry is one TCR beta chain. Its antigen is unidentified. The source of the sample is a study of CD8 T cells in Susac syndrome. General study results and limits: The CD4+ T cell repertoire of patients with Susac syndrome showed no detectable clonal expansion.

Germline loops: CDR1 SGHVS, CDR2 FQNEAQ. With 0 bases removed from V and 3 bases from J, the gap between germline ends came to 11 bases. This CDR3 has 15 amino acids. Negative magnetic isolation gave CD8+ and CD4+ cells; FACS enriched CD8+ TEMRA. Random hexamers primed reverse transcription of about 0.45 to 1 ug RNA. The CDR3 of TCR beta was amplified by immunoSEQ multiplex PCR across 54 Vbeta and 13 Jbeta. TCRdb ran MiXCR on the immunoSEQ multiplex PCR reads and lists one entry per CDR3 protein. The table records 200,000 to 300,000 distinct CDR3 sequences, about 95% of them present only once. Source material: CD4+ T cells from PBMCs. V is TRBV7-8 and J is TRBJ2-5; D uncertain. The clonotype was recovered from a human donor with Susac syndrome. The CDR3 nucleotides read TGTGCCAGCAGCTTAGCAATGGCTAGAAAAGAGACCCAGTACTTC. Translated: CASSLAMARKETQYF.